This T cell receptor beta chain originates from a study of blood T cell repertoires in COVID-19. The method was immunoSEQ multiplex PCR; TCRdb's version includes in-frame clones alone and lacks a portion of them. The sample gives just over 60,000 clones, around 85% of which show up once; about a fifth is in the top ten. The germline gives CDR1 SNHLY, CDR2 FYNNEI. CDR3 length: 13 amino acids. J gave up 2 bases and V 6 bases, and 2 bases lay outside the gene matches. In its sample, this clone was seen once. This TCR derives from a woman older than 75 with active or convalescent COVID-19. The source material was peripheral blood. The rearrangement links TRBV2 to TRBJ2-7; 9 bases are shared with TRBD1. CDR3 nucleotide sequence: TGTGCCAGCAGCTGGACAGGGGCCTACGAGCAGTACTTC. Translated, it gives CASSWTGAYEQYF.